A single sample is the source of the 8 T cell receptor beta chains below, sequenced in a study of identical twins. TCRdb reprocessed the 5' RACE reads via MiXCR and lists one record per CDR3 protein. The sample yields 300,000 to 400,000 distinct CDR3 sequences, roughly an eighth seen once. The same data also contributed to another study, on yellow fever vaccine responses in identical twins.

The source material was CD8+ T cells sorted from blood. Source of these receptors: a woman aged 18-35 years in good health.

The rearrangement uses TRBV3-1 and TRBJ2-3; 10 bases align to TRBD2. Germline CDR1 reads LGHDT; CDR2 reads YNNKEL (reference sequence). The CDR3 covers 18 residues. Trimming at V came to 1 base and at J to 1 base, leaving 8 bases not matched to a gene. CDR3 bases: TGTGCCAGCAGCCAAGTATGGCTAGCGGGGGCAGGCACAGATACGCAGTATTTT. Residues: CASSQVWLAGAGTDTQYF.

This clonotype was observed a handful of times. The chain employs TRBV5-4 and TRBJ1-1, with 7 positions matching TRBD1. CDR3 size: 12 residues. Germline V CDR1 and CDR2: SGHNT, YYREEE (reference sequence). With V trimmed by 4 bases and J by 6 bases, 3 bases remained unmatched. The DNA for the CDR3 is TGTGCCAGCAGCCCGGGACAGTCTGAAGCTTTCTTT. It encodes CASSPGQSEAFF.

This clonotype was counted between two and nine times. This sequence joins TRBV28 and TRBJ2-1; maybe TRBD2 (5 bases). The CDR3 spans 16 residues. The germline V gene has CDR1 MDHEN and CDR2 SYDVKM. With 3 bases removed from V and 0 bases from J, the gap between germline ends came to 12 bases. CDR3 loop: CASSFRGSISYNEQFF. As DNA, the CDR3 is TGTGCCAGCAGTTTTCGAGGGAGTATCTCCTACAATGAGCAGTTCTTC.

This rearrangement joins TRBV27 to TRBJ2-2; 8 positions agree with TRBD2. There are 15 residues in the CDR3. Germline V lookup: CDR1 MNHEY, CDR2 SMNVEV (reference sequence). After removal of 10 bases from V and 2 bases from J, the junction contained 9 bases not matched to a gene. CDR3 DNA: TGTGCCACCATGTCCGCGGGGGGCAACACCGGGGAGCTGTTTTTT. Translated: CATMSAGGNTGELFF.

The CDR3 loop reads CASSLSWEEAFF. The CDR3 nucleotides read TGTGCCAGCAGCTTGTCGTGGGAGGAGGCTTTCTTT. The chain is built from TRBV5-6 and TRBJ1-1, with unresolved D. The germline V gene encodes CDR1 SGHDT and CDR2 YYEEEE. This CDR3 spans 12 amino acids. Trimming took 1 base from V and 11 from J, leaving 12 bases between them.

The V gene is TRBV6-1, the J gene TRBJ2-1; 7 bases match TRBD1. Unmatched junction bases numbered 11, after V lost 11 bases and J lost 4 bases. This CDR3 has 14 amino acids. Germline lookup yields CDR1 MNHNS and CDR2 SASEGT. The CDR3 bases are TGTGCCTCCACAGCAAGGGGGCTGTACAATGAGCAGTTCTTC. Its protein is CASTARGLYNEQFF.

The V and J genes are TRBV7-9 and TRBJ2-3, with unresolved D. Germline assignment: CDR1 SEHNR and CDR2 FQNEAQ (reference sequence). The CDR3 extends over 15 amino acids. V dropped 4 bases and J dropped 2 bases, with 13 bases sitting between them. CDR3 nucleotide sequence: TGTGCCAGCAGCTCCCGTGGATCTACCACAGATACGCAGTATTTT. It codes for CASSSRGSTTDTQYF.

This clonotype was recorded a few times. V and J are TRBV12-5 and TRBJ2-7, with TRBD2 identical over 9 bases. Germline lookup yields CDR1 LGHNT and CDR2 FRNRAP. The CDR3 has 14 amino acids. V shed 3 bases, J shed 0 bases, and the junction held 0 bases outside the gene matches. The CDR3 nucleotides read TGTGCTAGTGGTTTTAGCGGGAGCTCCTACGAGCAGTACTTC. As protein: CASGFSGSSYEQYF.